This record concerns one T cell receptor beta chain sequence. Its antigen is still unknown. V shed 2 bases and J shed 3 bases, with 9 bases lying between them. The CDR3 covers 14 residues. Per germline, CDR1 MRHNA and CDR2 SNTAGT. This record belongs to a study of T cell repertoires in cytomegalovirus infection. Across the whole study: Public TCR beta signature analysis indicated the presence of both CMV infection and matching HLA type. Study observations and caveats: Cumulated frequencies of public TCR beta families served to identify carriers of CMV plus the relevant HLA. HLA-C-restricted CMV-specific TCR beta clonotypes were dominant in the ex vivo response.

A single record per CDR3 protein comes from TCRdb applying MiXCR to the reads. The sample has under 800,000 distinct CDR3 sequences; 24% are singletons. The chain carries TRBV6-4 and TRBJ2-3, with D tentatively TRBD2 (6 bases). The source material was CD8+ T cells from PBMCs. The TCR sequence derives from a human donor in good health (CMV status not recorded). Some clones in this sample may be carry-over from other donors' samples. CDR3 sequence (DNA): TGTGCCAGCAGTGACGTGGGGAGGACAGATACGCAGTATTTT. This codes for CASSDVGRTDTQYF.